This T cell receptor beta chain was identified during a study of molecular identifiers for immune sequencing clone quantification. Study outcomes and limitations: Clones of above 20 RNA copies carried over 98% of effector molecules; in naive cells they carried under 1%.

Ten or more counts support this clonotype. Its antigen is not known. Listed TCR primers and previously described methods were used for bulk TCR libraries. TCRdb re-analysed the PCR reads in MiXCR, keeping a single row per CDR3 protein. This sample has about 630,000 distinct CDR3 sequences; over 25% occur once, and the top ten carry about 0.81%. Trimming left V 0 bases short and J 6 bases short, with 12 bases between. The CDR3 is made up of 15 amino acids. Germline V lookup: CDR1 LGHNA, CDR2 YNFKEQ. The TCR originated in a human donor in good health. Some libraries in this study had Jurkat cell RNA spiked in. This chain joins TRBV4-2 and TRBJ1-5, with no clear D. Sequenced sample: naive CD8+ T cells from blood, with Jurkat cell RNA spiked in. The subset denotes: FACS-sorted CD8+CD4-CCR7+CD45RA+ naive T cells. CDR3 amino acids: CASSQENRVVQPQHF. The CDR3 DNA is TGTGCCAGCAGCCAAGAAAACCGGGTCGTTCAGCCCCAGCATTTT.